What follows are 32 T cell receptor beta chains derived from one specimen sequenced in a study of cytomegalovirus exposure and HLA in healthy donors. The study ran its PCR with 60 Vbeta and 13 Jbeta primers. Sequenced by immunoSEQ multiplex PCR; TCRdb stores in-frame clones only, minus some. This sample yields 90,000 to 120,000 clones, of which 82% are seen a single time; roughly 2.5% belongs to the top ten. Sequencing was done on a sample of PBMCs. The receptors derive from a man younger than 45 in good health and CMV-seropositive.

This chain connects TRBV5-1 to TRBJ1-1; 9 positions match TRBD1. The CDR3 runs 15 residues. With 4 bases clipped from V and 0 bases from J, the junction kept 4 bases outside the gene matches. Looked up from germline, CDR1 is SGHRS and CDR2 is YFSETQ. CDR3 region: CASSPGQGMNTEAFF. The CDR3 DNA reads TGCGCCAGCAGCCCGGGACAGGGAATGAACACTGAAGCTTTCTTT.

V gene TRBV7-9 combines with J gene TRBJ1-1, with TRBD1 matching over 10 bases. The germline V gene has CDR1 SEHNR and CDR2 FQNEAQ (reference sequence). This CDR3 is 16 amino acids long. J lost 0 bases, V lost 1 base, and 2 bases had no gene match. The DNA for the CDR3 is TGTGCCAGCAGCTTAGGGGGGACAGGGGTGAACACTGAAGCTTTCTTT. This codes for CASSLGGTGVNTEAFF. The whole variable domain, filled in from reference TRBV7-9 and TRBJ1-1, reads DTGVSQNPRHKITKRGQNVTFRCDPISEHNRLYWYRQTLGQGPEFLTYFQNEAQLEKSRLLSDRFSAERPKGSFSTLEIQRTEQGDSAMYLCASSLGGTGVNTEAFFGQGTRLTVV.

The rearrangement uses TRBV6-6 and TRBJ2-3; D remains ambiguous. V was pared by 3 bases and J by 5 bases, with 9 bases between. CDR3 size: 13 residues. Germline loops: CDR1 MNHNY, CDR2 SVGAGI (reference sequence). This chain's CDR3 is CASSYTILDTQYF. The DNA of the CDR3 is TGTGCCAGCAGTTATACTATTCTAGATACGCAGTATTTT.

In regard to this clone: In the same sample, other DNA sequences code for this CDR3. CDR3 DNA: TGTGCCAGCAGCTTGGCGGGAACCTACGAGCAGTACTTC. Translated, it gives CASSLAGTYEQYF. The genes are TRBV5-8 and TRBJ2-7, with D perhaps TRBD2 (5 bases). The germline V gene has CDR1 SGHTS and CDR2 YDEGEE. The CDR3 is made up of 13 amino acids. The V and J ends lost 0 bases and 2 bases respectively, with 6 bases between them.

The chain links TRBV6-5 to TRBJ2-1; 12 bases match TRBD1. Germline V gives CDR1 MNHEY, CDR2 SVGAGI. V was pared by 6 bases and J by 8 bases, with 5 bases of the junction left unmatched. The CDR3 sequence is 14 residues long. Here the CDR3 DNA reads TGTGCCAGCAGAGGGGACAGGGGGCTAGATGAGCAGTTCTTC. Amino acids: CASRGDRGLDEQFF.

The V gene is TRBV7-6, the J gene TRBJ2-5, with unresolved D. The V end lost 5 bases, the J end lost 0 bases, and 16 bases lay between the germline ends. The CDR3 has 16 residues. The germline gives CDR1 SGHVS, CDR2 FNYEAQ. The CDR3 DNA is TGTGCCAGCAGCCTGGGTAGTAGCCGGTACCAAGAGACCCAGTACTTC. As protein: CASSLGSSRYQETQYF.

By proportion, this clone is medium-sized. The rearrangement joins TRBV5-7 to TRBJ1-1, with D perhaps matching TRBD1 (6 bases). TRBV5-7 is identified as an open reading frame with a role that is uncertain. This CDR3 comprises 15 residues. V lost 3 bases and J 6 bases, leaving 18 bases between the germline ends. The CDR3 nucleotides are TGTGCCAGCAGCTCGTTCAGGGGAAAAGGTGCTGAAGCTTTCTTT. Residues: CASSSFRGKGAEAFF.

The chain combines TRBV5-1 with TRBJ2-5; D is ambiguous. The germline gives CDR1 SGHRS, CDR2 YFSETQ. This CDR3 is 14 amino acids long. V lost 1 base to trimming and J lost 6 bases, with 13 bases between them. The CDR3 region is CASSLFLDKKTQYF. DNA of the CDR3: TGCGCCAGCAGCTTGTTCCTCGACAAGAAGACCCAGTACTTC.

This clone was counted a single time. CDR3 bases: TGTGCCAGCAGCAGGACTAGCGGGGAGTACAATGAGCAGTTCTTC. Translated, it gives CASSRTSGEYNEQFF. The rearrangement uses TRBV4-2 and TRBJ2-1; 12 nucleotides match TRBD2. From germline, CDR1 is LGHNA and CDR2 YNFKEQ. V was pared by 5 bases and J by 4 bases, with 3 bases of the junction left unmatched. This CDR3 region has 15 residues.

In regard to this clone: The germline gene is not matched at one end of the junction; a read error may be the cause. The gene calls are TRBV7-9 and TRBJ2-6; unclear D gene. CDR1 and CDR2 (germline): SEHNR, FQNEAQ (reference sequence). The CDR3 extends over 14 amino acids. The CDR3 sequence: CSSLTTSGANVLTF. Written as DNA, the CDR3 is TGTTCCAGCCTAACTACCTCTGGGGCCAACGTCCTGACTTTC.

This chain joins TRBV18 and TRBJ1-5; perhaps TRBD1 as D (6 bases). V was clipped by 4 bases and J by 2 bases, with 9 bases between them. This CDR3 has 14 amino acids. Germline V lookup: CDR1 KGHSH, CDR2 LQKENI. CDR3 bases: TGTGCCAGCTCACAGACAGGCGGCAATCAGCCCCAGCATTTT. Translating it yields CASSQTGGNQPQHF.

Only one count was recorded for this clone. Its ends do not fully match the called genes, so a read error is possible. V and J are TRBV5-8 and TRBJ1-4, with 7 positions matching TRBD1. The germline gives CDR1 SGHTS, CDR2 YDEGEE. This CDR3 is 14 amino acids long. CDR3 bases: TGTGCCAGCGGCTTGGGACAGACTTATGAAAAACTGTTTTTT. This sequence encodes CASGLGQTYEKLFF. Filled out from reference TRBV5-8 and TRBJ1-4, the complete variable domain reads EAGVTQSPTHLIKTRGQQATLRCSPISGHTSVYWYQQALGLGLQFLLWYDEGEERNRGNFPPRFSGRQFPNYSSELNVNALELEDSALYLCASGLGQTYEKLFFGSGTQLSVL.

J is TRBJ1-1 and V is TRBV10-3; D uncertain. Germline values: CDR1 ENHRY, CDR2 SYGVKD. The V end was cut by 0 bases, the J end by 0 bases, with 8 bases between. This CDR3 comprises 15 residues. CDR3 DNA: TGTGCCATCAGTGAGTCGAATTCGGTGAACACTGAAGCTTTCTTT. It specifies CAISESNSVNTEAFF.

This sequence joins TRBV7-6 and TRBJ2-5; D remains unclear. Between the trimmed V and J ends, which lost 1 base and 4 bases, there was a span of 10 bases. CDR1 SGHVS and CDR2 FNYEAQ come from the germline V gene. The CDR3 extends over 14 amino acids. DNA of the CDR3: TGTGCCAGCAGCTTAGGGGTGGGCTTAGAGACCCAGTACTTC. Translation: CASSLGVGLETQYF.

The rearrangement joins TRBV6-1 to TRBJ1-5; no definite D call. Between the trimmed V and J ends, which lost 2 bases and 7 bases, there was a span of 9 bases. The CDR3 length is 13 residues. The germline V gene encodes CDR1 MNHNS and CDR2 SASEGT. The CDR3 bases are TGTGCCAGCAGTGAATTGGAGGGACAGCCCCAGCATTTT. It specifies CASSELEGQPQHF.

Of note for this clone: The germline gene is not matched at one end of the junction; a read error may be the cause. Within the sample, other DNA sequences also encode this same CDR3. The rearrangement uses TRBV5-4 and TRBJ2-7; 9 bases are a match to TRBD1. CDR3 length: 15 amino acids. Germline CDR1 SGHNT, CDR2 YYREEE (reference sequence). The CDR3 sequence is CASSSGQGRAYEQYF. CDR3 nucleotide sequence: TGTGCCAGCAGCTCCGGACAGGGGAGAGCTTACGAGCAATACTTC.

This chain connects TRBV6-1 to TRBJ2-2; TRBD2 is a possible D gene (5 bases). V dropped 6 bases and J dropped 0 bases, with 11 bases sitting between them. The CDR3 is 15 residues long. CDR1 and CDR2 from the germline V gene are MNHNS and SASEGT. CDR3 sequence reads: CASRLSVSNTGELFF. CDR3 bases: TGTGCCAGCAGACTTAGCGTTTCGAACACCGGGGAGCTGTTTTTT.

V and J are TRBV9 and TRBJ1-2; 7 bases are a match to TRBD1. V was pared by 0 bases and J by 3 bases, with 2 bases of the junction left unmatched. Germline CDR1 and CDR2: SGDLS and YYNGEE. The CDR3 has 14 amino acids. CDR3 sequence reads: CASSVGDSDYGYTF. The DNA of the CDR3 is TGTGCCAGCAGCGTAGGGGACAGTGACTATGGCTACACCTTC.

CDR3 nucleotides: TGTGCCAGCAGTCTTCGACAGGGCCCCTATGGCTACACCTTC. Translating gives CASSLRQGPYGYTF. J is TRBJ1-2 and V is TRBV6-5; 7 bases line up with TRBD1. Germline values: CDR1 MNHEY, CDR2 SVGAGI. J gave up 4 bases and V 5 bases, and 7 bases lay outside the gene matches. The CDR3 covers 14 residues.

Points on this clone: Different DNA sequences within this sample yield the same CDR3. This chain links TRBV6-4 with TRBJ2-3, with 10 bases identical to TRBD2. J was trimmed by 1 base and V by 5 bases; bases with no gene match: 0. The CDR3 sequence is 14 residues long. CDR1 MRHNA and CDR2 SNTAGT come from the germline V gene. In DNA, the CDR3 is TGTGCCAGCAGTACTAGCGGGGGCACAGATACGCAGTATTTT. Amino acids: CASSTSGGTDTQYF.

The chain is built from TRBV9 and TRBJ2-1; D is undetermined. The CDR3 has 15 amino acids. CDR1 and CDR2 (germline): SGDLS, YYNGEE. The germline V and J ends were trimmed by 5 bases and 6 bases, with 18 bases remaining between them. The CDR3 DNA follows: TGTGCCAGCAGGGGCCAAGGTTTTGTAGGCAATGAGCAGTTCTTC. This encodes CASRGQGFVGNEQFF.

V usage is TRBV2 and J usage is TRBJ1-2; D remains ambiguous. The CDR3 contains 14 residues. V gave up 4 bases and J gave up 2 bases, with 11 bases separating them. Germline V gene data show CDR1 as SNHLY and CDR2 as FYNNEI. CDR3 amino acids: CASSGLRLNYGYTF. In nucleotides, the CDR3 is TGTGCCAGCAGTGGACTTCGGCTAAACTATGGCTACACCTTC.

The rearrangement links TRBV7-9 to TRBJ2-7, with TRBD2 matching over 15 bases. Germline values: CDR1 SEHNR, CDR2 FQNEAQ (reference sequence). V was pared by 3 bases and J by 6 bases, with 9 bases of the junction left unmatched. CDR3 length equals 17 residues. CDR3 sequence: CASSFGLAGGQWREQYF. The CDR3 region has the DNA TGTGCCAGCAGCTTTGGACTAGCGGGGGGGCAATGGCGCGAGCAGTACTTC. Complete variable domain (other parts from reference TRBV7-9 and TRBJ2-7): DTGVSQNPRHKITKRGQNVTFRCDPISEHNRLYWYRQTLGQGPEFLTYFQNEAQLEKSRLLSDRFSAERPKGSFSTLEIQRTEQGDSAMYLCASSFGLAGGQWREQYFGPGTRLTVT.

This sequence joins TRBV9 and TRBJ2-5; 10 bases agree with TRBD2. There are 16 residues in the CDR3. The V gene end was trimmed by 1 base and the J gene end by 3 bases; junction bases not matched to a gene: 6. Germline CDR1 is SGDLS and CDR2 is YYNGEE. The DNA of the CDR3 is TGTGCCAGCAGCGTAACAGCGGGGGGGCCGAAAGAGACCCAGTACTTC. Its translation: CASSVTAGGPKETQYF.

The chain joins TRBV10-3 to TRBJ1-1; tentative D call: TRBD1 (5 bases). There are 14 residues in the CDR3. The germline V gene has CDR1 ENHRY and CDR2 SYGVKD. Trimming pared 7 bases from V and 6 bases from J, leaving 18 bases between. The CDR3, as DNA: TGTGCCATCACCCCTGTCCGGGAGGGGTCTGAAGCTTTCTTT. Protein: CAITPVREGSEAFF.

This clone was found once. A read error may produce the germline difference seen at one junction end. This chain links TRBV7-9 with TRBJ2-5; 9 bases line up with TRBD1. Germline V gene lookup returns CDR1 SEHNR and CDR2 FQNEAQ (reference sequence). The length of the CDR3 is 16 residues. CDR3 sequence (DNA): TGTTCCAGCAGCTCGTGGGACAGGGAATTTGTGGAGACCCAGTACTTC. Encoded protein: CSSSSWDREFVETQYF.

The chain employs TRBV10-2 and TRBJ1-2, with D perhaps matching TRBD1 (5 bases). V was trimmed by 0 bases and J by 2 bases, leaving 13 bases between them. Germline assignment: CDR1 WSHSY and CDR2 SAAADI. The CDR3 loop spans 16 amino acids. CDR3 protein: CASSESMAGRNYGYTF. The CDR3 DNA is TGCGCCAGCAGTGAGTCCATGGCGGGACGCAACTATGGCTACACCTTC.

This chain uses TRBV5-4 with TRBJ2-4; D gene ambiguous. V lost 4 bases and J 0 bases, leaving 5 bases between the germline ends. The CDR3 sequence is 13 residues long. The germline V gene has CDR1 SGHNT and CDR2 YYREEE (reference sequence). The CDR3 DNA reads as TGTGCCAGCAGCCTTATAGCCAAAAACATTCAGTACTTC. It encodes CASSLIAKNIQYF.

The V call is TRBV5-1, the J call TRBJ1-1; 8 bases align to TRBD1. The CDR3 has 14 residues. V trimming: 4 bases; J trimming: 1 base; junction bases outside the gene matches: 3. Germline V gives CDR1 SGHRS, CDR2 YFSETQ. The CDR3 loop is CASSRGQENTEAFF. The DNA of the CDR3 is TGCGCCAGCAGCCGGGGACAGGAGAACACTGAAGCTTTCTTT.

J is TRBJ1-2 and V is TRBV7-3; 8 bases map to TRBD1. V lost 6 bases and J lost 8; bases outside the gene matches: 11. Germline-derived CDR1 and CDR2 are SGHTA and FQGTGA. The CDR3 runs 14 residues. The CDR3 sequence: CASSTGQGSRGYTF. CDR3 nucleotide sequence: TGTGCCAGCAGTACTGGACAGGGCAGTAGGGGCTACACCTTC.

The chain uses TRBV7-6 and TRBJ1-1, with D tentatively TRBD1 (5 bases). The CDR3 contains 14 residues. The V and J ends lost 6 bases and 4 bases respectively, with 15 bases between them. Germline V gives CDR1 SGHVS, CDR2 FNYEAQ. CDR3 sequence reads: CASSLTQGSTEAFF. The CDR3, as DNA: TGTGCCAGCAGTTTGACCCAGGGATCCACTGAAGCTTTCTTT. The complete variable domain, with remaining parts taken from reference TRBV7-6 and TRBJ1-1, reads GAGVSQSPRYKVTKRGQDVALRCDPISGHVSLYWYRQALGQGPEFLTYFNYEAQQDKSGLPNDRFSAERPEGSISTLTIQRTEQRDSAMYRCASSLTQGSTEAFFGQGTRLTVV.

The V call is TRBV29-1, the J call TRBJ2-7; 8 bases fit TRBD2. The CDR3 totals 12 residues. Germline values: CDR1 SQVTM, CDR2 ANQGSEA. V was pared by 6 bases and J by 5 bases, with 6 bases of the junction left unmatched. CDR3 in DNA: TGCAGCGTGGGCACGGGAGGGGACGAGCAGTACTTC. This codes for CSVGTGGDEQYF.